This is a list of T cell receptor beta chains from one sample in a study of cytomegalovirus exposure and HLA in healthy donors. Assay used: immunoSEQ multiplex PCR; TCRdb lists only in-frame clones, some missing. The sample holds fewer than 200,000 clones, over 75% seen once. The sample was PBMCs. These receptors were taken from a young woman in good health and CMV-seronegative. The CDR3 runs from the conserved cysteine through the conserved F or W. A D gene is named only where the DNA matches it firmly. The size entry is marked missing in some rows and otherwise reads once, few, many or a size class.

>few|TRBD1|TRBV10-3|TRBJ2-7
TGTGCCATCAGAAAAGGGACAGTCGTTAGGGTCGACGAGCAGTACTTC
CAIRKGTVVRVDEQYF
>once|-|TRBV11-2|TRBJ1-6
TGTGCCAGCAGCATGCGGGCCGATTCACCCCTCCACTTT
CASSMRADSPLHF
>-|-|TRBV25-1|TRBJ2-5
TGTGCCAGCAGTGAAGGTTCGGGGGTGGGGCGAGAGACCCAGTACTTC
CASSEGSGVGRETQYF
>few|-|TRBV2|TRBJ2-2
TGTGCCAGCATCCGACAGGAAAACACCGGGGAGCTGTTTTTT
CASIRQENTGELFF
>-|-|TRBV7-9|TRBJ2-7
TGTTCCAGCAGCTCCCGAGGCTACGAGCAGTACTTC
CSSSSRGYEQYF
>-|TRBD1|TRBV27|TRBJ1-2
TGTGCCAGACAGGGGGCCCAGGGCTACACCTTC
CARQGAQGYTF
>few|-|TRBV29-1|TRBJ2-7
TGCAGCGTTGAAGGGGCAGGGGTAGAGGGGGAGCAGTACTTC
CSVEGAGVEGEQYF
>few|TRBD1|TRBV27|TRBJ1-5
TGTGCCAGCAGTTTATACGGGACAGGGGCCTCGGGGCCCCAGCATTTT
CASSLYGTGASGPQHF
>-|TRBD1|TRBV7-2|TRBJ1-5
TGTGCCAGCAGCCCGGAGACAGGGGTGCAGCCCCAGCATTTT
CASSPETGVQPQHF
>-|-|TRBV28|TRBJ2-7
TGTGCCAGCAGTTTATTAGGGGGAGGGCCCCACGAGCAGTACTTC
CASSLLGGGPHEQYF
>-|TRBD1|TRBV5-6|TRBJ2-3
TGTGCCAGCAGTTGGGACAGATACACAGATACGCAGTATTTT
CASSWDRYTDTQYF
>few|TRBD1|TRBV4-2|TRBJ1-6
TGTGCCAGCAGCCAAGGACAGGGGAATTCACCCCTCCACTTT
CASSQGQGNSPLHF
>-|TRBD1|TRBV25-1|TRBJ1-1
TGTGCCAGCAGTGGGGACAGCGGTGAAGCTTTCTTT
CASSGDSGEAFF
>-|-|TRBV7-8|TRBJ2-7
TGTGCCAGCAGCATCCGGGACTTCGGCTACGAGCAGTACTTC
CASSIRDFGYEQYF
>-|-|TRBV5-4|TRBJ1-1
TGTGCCAGCAGCTTACAGCAGGGCGGCACTGAAGCTTTCTTT
CASSLQQGGTEAFF
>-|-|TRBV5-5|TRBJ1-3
TGTGCCAGCAGCTTTTCAGGGATGTCTGGAAACACCATATATTTT
CASSFSGMSGNTIYF
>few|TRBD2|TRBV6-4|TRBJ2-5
TGTGCCAGCAGCCCCACCTCCGGCGGGGGGCGGGAGACCCAGTACTTC
CASSPTSGGGRETQYF
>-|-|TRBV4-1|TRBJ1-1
TGCGCCAGCAGCCTCGCGGACAGACAGAACACTGAAGCTTTCTTT
CASSLADRQNTEAFF
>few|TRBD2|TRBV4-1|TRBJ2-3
TGCGCCAGCAGCCAAGGGACTAGCGAGGATACGCAGTATTTT
CASSQGTSEDTQYF
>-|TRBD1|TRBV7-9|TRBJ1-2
TGTGCCAGCAGCTTACCGAAGATACAGGGGAGTAGCTATGGCTACACCTTC
CASSLPKIQGSSYGYTF
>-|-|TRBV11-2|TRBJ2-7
TGTGCCAGCAGCTTAGATGGGGTAAGACAGGCCCCCTCCTACGAGCAGTACTTC
CASSLDGVRQAPSYEQYF
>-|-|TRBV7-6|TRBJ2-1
TGTGCCAGCAGCAGCAACCCCTCATACTCCTACAATGAGCAGTTCTTC
CASSSNPSYSYNEQFF
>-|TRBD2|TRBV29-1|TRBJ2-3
TGCAGCCTTAGGACTAGGGTGGGCACAGATACGCAGTATTTT
CSLRTRVGTDTQYF
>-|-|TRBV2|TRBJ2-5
TGTGCCAGCAGTTCTAGCGAAGGTTTTCGAGAGACCCAGTACTTC
CASSSSEGFRETQYF
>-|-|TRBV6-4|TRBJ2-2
TGTGCCAGCAGTGTAAGGGGGAACACCGGGGAGCTGTTTTTT
CASSVRGNTGELFF
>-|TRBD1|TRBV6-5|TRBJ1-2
TGTGCCAGCAGTCAACCAGGGGGCTATGGCTACACCTTC
CASSQPGGYGYTF
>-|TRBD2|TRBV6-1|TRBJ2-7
TGTGCCAGCAACCCGGGACTAGCCTACGAGCAGTACTTC
CASNPGLAYEQYF
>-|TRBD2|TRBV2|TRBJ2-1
TGTGCCAGCAGAACTAGCGGGGGGACCCGCTCCTACAATGAGCAGTTCTTC
CASRTSGGTRSYNEQFF
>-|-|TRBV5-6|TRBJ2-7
TGTGCCAGCAGCTCGGGGTTTTTCGATACCTACGAGCAGTACTTC
CASSSGFFDTYEQYF
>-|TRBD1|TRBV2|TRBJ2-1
TGTGCCAGCAGTGTAGTGGGACAGGGGGACGAGCAGTTCTTC
CASSVVGQGDEQFF
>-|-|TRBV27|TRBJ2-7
TGTGCCAGCAGTTCCCTAGCGGGGGACAGGGATTACGAGCAGTACTTC
CASSSLAGDRDYEQYF